The 28 T cell receptor beta chains listed next were all sequenced from one sample in a study of blood T cells in healthy people across ages. Alongside a J-beta primer mix, a sample-barcoded 5' primer served in a second PCR lasting 7 to 11 cycles. Using its own MiXCR run on the 5' RACE reads, TCRdb lists one record per CDR3 protein. The repertoire holds hundreds of thousands of distinct CDR3 sequences, about a third seen once, with 15% in the top ten. Sequencing input: blood. These receptors were taken from a woman aged 80 or older in good health.

This clonotype was counted many times. This chain uses TRBV7-8 with TRBJ2-3; tentative D call: TRBD1 (5 bases). This CDR3 has 16 residues. Trimming removed 7 bases from V and 2 bases from J, with 19 bases in between. Germline CDR1 SGHVS, CDR2 FQNEAQ. CDR3 sequence: CASTLTGQGFTDTQYF. CDR3 nucleotide sequence: TGTGCCAGCACCCTAACCGGCCAGGGCTTCACAGATACGCAGTATTTT.

This clonotype has at least ten counts. The chain couples TRBV4-2 to TRBJ1-4, with unresolved D. From germline, CDR1 is LGHNA and CDR2 YNFKEQ. CDR3 length: 17 residues. V lost 0 bases, J lost 7 bases, and 18 bases lay in between. CDR3 nucleotides: TGTGCCAGCAGCCAAGATTGGCTCCGCGGCCAATCTGAAAAACTGTTTTTT. As protein: CASSQDWLRGQSEKLFF.

The CDR3 loop is CSATLAVNTGELFF. CDR3 bases: TGCAGCGCCACCCTAGCGGTGAACACCGGGGAGCTGTTTTTT. The V gene is TRBV29-1, the J gene TRBJ2-2, with 7 bases aligning to TRBD2. Per germline, CDR1 SQVTM and CDR2 ANQGSEA. CDR3 length: 14 residues. V gave up 7 bases and J gave up 1 base; unmatched junction bases: 6.

V usage is TRBV7-2 and J usage is TRBJ2-1; D gene unclear. Trimming shortened V by 1 base and J by 0 bases, and 7 bases separated the two germline ends. The germline V gene has CDR1 SGHTA and CDR2 FQGNSA. The CDR3 sequence is 15 residues long. The CDR3 here is CASSLDTRSYNEQFF. The CDR3, as DNA: TGTGCCAGCAGCTTAGATACTCGCTCCTACAATGAGCAGTTCTTC.

Concerning this clonotype: Its ends do not fully match the called genes, so a read error is possible. The V gene is TRBV5-4, the J gene TRBJ1-1; D is possibly TRBD1 (5 bases). Looked up from germline, CDR1 is SGHNT and CDR2 is YYREEE (reference sequence). The CDR3 sequence is 15 residues long. The CDR3 protein is CTSSREGKWNTEAFF. The DNA for the CDR3 is TGTACCAGTTCCAGGGAAGGAAAATGGAACACTGAAGCTTTCTTT.

This clonotype was counted many times. This rearrangement joins TRBV20-1 to TRBJ2-5, with TRBD1 as a possible D gene (6 bases). The germline CDR1 and CDR2 sequences are DFQATT and SNEGSKA (reference sequence). Trimming stripped 0 bases from V and 9 bases from J, with 14 bases between. CDR3 length: 13 residues. For the CDR3, the DNA is TGCAGTGCTAGAGATCCCGGGACATCGGCCCAGTACTTC. Encoded protein: CSARDPGTSAQYF.

V usage is TRBV4-1 and J usage is TRBJ1-2; 10 bases agree with TRBD1. This CDR3 has 14 amino acids. In germline, CDR1 is MGHRA, CDR2 YSYEKL. V trimming: 4 bases; J trimming: 6 bases; junction bases outside the gene matches: 5. The CDR3 here is CASSRSGTGDGYTF. The CDR3, as DNA: TGCGCCAGCAGCCGTTCCGGGACAGGGGATGGCTACACCTTC.

The rearrangement links TRBV20-1 to TRBJ1-1, with D unclear. Germline V CDR1 and CDR2: DFQATT, SNEGSKA (reference sequence). This CDR3 comprises 11 residues. The V and J ends lost 5 bases and 5 bases respectively, with 9 bases between them. The CDR3 coding sequence is TGCAGTGCTCATGCTGGGACTGAAGCTTTCTTT. This codes for CSAHAGTEAFF.

This clonotype was detected many times. This rearrangement joins TRBV20-1 to TRBJ2-3; 12 bases match TRBD2. Germline values: CDR1 DFQATT, CDR2 SNEGSKA (reference sequence). The CDR3 is 19 amino acids. Germline trimming cut 5 bases from V and 4 bases from J; bases unmatched to any gene: 19. CDR3 loop: CSALRTSGDTKGPPDTQYF. CDR3 sequence (DNA): TGCAGTGCTCTAAGGACTAGCGGGGATACTAAGGGGCCCCCAGATACGCAGTATTTT.

This chain joins TRBV5-1 and TRBJ2-7; D ambiguous. V shed 1 base and J shed 3 bases, with 8 bases lying between them. The germline V gene has CDR1 SGHRS and CDR2 YFSETQ. This CDR3 is 13 amino acids long. The CDR3 DNA sequence: TGCGCCAGCAGCTTGCGTTCGTTCTACGAGCAGTACTTC. Translated, it gives CASSLRSFYEQYF. Filled out from reference TRBV5-1 and TRBJ2-7, the complete variable domain reads KAGVTQTPRYLIKTRGQQVTLSCSPISGHRSVSWYQQTPGQGLQFLFEYFSETQRNKGNFPGRFSGRQFSNSRSEMNVSTLELGDSALYLCASSLRSFYEQYFGPGTRLTVT.

The chain carries TRBV10-3 and TRBJ2-7; 10 bases fit TRBD1. Trimming took 10 bases from V and 12 from J; bases not matched to a gene: 21. Germline CDR1 and CDR2: ENHRY and SYGVKD. The CDR3 covers 15 residues. This chain's CDR3 is CATKGDRGPQEARYF. Written as DNA, the CDR3 is TGTGCCACAAAAGGGGACAGGGGTCCTCAAGAGGCCCGGTACTTC.

This clonotype was seen ten or more times. The chain combines TRBV20-1 with TRBJ2-4; 8 nucleotides agree with TRBD2. CDR3 length: 16 residues. From germline, CDR1 is DFQATT and CDR2 SNEGSKA (reference sequence). Unmatched junction bases numbered 10, after V lost 3 bases and J lost 3 bases. In DNA form, the CDR3 reads TGCAGTGCTAGCCCAGCAGCGGGGGCGGGCAAAAACATTCAGTACTTC. It is translated as CSASPAAGAGKNIQYF.

This clonotype was seen at least ten times. J is TRBJ1-2 and V is TRBV7-2, with D maybe TRBD1 (5 bases). There are 12 residues in the CDR3. Germline V CDR1 and CDR2: SGHTA, FQGNSA. V lost 10 bases, J lost 8 bases, and 17 bases lay in between. CDR3 in DNA: TGTGCCATTCGGGGACTTCAAGTAGGCTACACCTTC. Protein: CAIRGLQVGYTF.

This clonotype has at least ten counts. The J gene is TRBJ2-3, the V gene TRBV29-1; 15 bases match TRBD2. Germline CDR1 and CDR2: SQVTM and ANQGSEA. The J segment lost 3 bases and the V segment lost 4 bases, leaving 5 bases of the junction unmatched. The CDR3 is 16 residues long. CDR3 amino acids: CSVAGLAGGRTDTQYF. CDR3 bases: TGCAGCGTTGCCGGACTAGCGGGGGGGCGGACAGATACGCAGTATTTT.

In its sample, this clonotype was seen many times. This sequence joins TRBV27 and TRBJ2-1, with TRBD2 matching over 10 bases. V gave up 2 bases and J gave up 4 bases; unmatched junction bases: 2. Germline assignment: CDR1 MNHEY and CDR2 SMNVEV (reference sequence). CDR3 length: 15 residues. CDR3 region: CASSLISGGYNEQFF. In DNA, the CDR3 is TGTGCCAGCAGTTTAATTAGCGGGGGGTACAATGAGCAGTTCTTC.

In this sample, this clonotype turned up many times. The rearrangement joins TRBV6-2 or TRBV6-3 to TRBJ1-6, with TRBD1 identical over 9 bases. This CDR3 contains 13 residues. Trimming at V came to 6 bases and at J to 10 bases, leaving 4 bases not matched to a gene. Per the germline V gene, CDR1 is MNHEY and CDR2 is SVGEGT. CDR3 bases: TGTGCCAGCAGGGACAGGGGAGGATCACCCCTCCACTTT. Its protein product is CASRDRGGSPLHF.

This clonotype was seen a handful of times. The chain joins TRBV18 to TRBJ1-5, with D tentatively TRBD1 (6 bases). The germline gives CDR1 KGHSH, CDR2 LQKENI. With 5 bases removed from V and 2 bases from J, the gap between germline ends came to 13 bases. The CDR3 extends over 15 amino acids. In DNA, the CDR3 is TGTGCCAGCTCAGCGACAGGACTTGGCAATCAGCCCCAGCATTTT. Translating gives CASSATGLGNQPQHF.

Notes on this clonotype: A much larger clone lies one base from this, so it may be a read error. The chain links TRBV7-3 to TRBJ1-5; weak D call: TRBD1 (5 bases). This CDR3 has 15 residues. From germline, CDR1 is SGHTA and CDR2 FQGTGA. This chain's CDR3 is CASSLRGGSNQPRHF. Written as DNA, the CDR3 is TGTGCCAGCAGCTTGAGGGGTGGAAGCAATCAGCCCCGGCATTTT.

The CDR3 DNA reads as TGCGCCAGCAGCGGGGCGACTAGCATCGAGCAGTACTTC. Translated: CASSGATSIEQYF. The chain couples TRBV5-1 to TRBJ2-7, with 7 bases that match TRBD2. Germline CDR1 and CDR2: SGHRS and YFSETQ. CDR3 length equals 13 residues. J lost 6 bases, V lost 4 bases, and 7 bases had no gene match. Complete variable domain (other parts from reference TRBV5-1 and TRBJ2-7): KAGVTQTPRYLIKTRGQQVTLSCSPISGHRSVSWYQQTPGQGLQFLFEYFSETQRNKGNFPGRFSGRQFSNSRSEMNVSTLELGDSALYLCASSGATSIEQYFGPGTRLTVT.

A word on this clonotype: Since a much larger clone is just one base distant, this may be a read error. The chain links TRBV9 to TRBJ1-1; 8 bases line up with TRBD1. CDR3 size: 16 residues. Looked up from germline, CDR1 is SGDLS and CDR2 is YYNGEE. The ends lost 4 bases at V and 7 bases at J; junction bases unmatched: 15. Here the CDR3 DNA reads TGTGCCAGCAGCCTAATCCCGATACAGGGGGGGAATGAAGCTTTCTTT. This encodes CASSLIPIQGGNEAFF.

In this sample, this clonotype turned up many times. V is TRBV5-1 and J is TRBJ1-4; 9 positions agree with TRBD1. Germline CDR1 is SGHRS and CDR2 is YFSETQ. The CDR3 consists of 15 residues. The V and J ends lost 7 bases and 10 bases, in that order; junction bases with no gene match: 14. The CDR3 here is CASFPGQGEPGKLFF. As DNA, the CDR3 is TGCGCCAGCTTCCCGGGACAGGGCGAGCCTGGAAAACTGTTTTTT.

This chain links TRBV11-3 with TRBJ2-5, with D perhaps matching TRBD1 or TRBD2 (7 bases each). The CDR3 length is 15 residues. CDR1 is SGHNT, CDR2 YENEEA, per germline. V was clipped by 4 bases and J by 2 bases, with 14 bases between them. The CDR3 DNA reads TGTGCCAGCAGCTCGAGACAGGGAGGGCAAGAGACCCAGTACTTC. Translating it yields CASSSRQGGQETQYF.

This clonotype was counted between two and nine times. The chain uses TRBV5-1 and TRBJ2-5, with TRBD1 matching 7 bases. The CDR3 totals 15 residues. CDR1 SGHRS and CDR2 YFSETQ come from the germline V gene. Trimming removed 3 bases from V and 2 bases from J; junction bases left unmatched: 7. The CDR3 protein is CASSWTGQHQETQYF. As DNA, the CDR3 is TGCGCCAGCAGCTGGACGGGACAGCATCAAGAGACCCAGTACTTC.

This clonotype was recorded once. Since a much larger clone is just one base distant, this may be a read error. This rearrangement joins TRBV7-3 to TRBJ2-1; D perhaps matches TRBD2 (5 bases). V lost 5 bases to trimming and J lost 2 bases, with 13 bases between them. The CDR3 is 15 amino acids. The germline V gene encodes CDR1 SGHTA and CDR2 FQGTGA. The chain's CDR3 is CASSPGKGPYNEQFF. The CDR3 DNA sequence: TGTGCCAGCAGCCCGGGAAAAGGGCCCTACAATGAGCAGTTCTTC.

There are many counts of this clonotype. The rearrangement uses TRBV4-3 and TRBJ2-6; possible D gene TRBD1, 5 bases. CDR1 and CDR2 (germline): LGHNA, YSLEER. Trimming pared 5 bases from V and 2 bases from J, leaving 16 bases between. The CDR3 extends over 17 amino acids. CDR3: CASSLTPVRAGANVLTF. The CDR3 region has the DNA TGCGCCAGCAGCTTAACACCGGTCAGGGCTGGGGCCAACGTCCTGACTTTC.

This clonotype occurred many times. The V call is TRBV3-1, the J call TRBJ2-5; TRBD1 aligns across 7 bases. The CDR3 is 15 amino acids. CDR1 and CDR2 (germline): LGHDT, YNNKEL (reference sequence). Losses at the gene ends were 4 bases for V and 1 base for J; bases not matched to a gene: 6. The CDR3 loop is CASSLPGGPQETQYF. CDR3 nucleotide sequence: TGTGCCAGCAGCCTACCAGGGGGACCCCAAGAGACCCAGTACTTC.

This clonotype was recorded at least ten times. This chain connects TRBV4-3 to TRBJ1-2, with 9 bases that match TRBD1. The V segment lost 4 bases and the J segment 6 bases; nucleotides outside the gene matches: 9. There are 15 residues in the CDR3. The germline V gene encodes CDR1 LGHNA and CDR2 YSLEER. In nucleotides, the CDR3 is TGCGCCAGCAGCCGCATACAGGGGGCGCTTGATGGCTACACCTTC. Translating it yields CASSRIQGALDGYTF.

This clonotype was recorded many times. This chain links TRBV30 with TRBJ1-4, with D maybe TRBD1 (5 bases). The V gene lost 0 bases and the J gene lost 4 bases, with 12 bases spanning the gap. From germline, CDR1 is GTSNPN and CDR2 SVGIG (reference sequence). The CDR3 is made up of 15 amino acids. CDR3 DNA: TGTGCCTGGAGTGTACTGGGGACGATTAATGAAAAACTGTTTTTT. This encodes CAWSVLGTINEKLFF.